This TCR beta chain was obtained from a study of CD8 T cells in Susac syndrome. cDNA came from about 0.51 to 1 ug RNA primed by random hexamers. TCR beta CDR3 was amplified by immunoSEQ multiplex PCR. This amplification extended across 54 Vbeta and 13 Jbeta segments. TCRdb fed the immunoSEQ multiplex PCR reads into MiXCR, producing one record per CDR3 protein. The sample consists of some 63,000 distinct CDR3 sequences, just under 95% of them appearing once. CD8+ and CD4+ T cells from blood underwent TCR beta sequencing, which was carried out in a high-throughput format. In contrast to the negatively isolated CD8+ and CD4+ T cells, TEMRA cells were FACS-enriched. V gave up 1 base and J gave up 1 base, with 8 bases separating them. The germline CDR1 and CDR2 sequences are SEHNR and FQNEAQ (reference sequence). CDR3 length equals 15 residues.

The sequence came from a human donor with multiple sclerosis. The chain uses TRBV7-9 and TRBJ1-5, with D possibly being TRBD1 (6 bases). Sequencing used CD8+ T cells from PBMCs. The CDR3 bases are TGTGCCAGCAGCTTAGGGACAGCCAGCAATCAGCCCCAGCATTTT. It encodes CASSLGTASNQPQHF.